A single sample gave rise to the 16 T cell receptor beta chains below, sequenced in a study of cytomegalovirus exposure and HLA in healthy donors. The PCR had 60 Vbeta and 13 Jbeta primers. Assay used: immunoSEQ multiplex PCR; TCRdb lists only in-frame clones, some missing. Seen here are roughly 190,000 clones, approximately 78% observed once, and the top ten hold 1.5% to 2%. Sequenced material: PBMCs. The receptors were sampled from a woman younger than 35 in good health and CMV-seronegative.

The V gene is TRBV30, the J gene TRBJ2-1; D is ambiguous. Trimming removed 4 bases at V and 0 bases at J, with 4 bases between. CDR3 length: 12 amino acids. Germline CDR1 is GTSNPN and CDR2 is SVGIG (reference sequence). The CDR3 sequence is CAWTSSYNEQFF. Here the CDR3 DNA reads TGTGCCTGGACCTCCTCCTACAATGAGCAGTTCTTC.

CDR3 in amino acids: CASSLQAGPNTGELFF. CDR3 sequence (DNA): TGTGCCAGCAGTTTACAAGCAGGGCCGAACACCGGGGAGCTGTTTTTT. The chain carries TRBV28 and TRBJ2-2; perhaps TRBD1 as D (5 bases). The CDR3 has 16 amino acids. The V end lost 2 bases, the J end lost 0 bases, and 10 bases lay between the germline ends. Germline assignment: CDR1 MDHEN and CDR2 SYDVKM.

V and J are TRBV9 and TRBJ2-7, with TRBD1 as a possible D gene (6 bases). Trimming shortened V by 3 bases and J by 0 bases, and 7 bases separated the two germline ends. Germline V lookup: CDR1 SGDLS, CDR2 YYNGEE. The CDR3 spans 13 residues. The CDR3 DNA reads as TGTGCCAGCAGCGCGGACAGCTCCTACGAGCAGTACTTC. Translation gives CASSADSSYEQYF.

This sequence joins TRBV6-4 and TRBJ1-1; tentatively, D is TRBD1 (6 bases). Trimming took off 9 bases at V and 4 bases at J, with 12 bases between the two ends. This CDR3 region has 12 residues. Germline-derived CDR1 and CDR2 are MRHNA and SNTAGT. CDR3 protein: CASTGLSTEAFF. CDR3 nucleotide sequence: TGTGCCAGTACAGGGTTGAGCACTGAAGCTTTCTTT.

V gene TRBV13 combines with J gene TRBJ2-2; D unclear. V gave up 1 base and J gave up 3 bases, with 9 bases separating them. The CDR3 is 15 amino acids. CDR1 and CDR2 from the germline V gene are PRHDT and FYEKMQ (reference sequence). The CDR3 reads CASSLENEDTGELFF. The CDR3, as DNA: TGTGCCAGCAGCTTAGAAAACGAGGACACCGGGGAGCTGTTTTTT.

V and J are TRBV5-1 and TRBJ1-2; 7 positions match TRBD1. The CDR3 contains 16 residues. Germline V gene sequence: CDR1 SGHRS, CDR2 YFSETQ. With 3 bases clipped from V and 4 bases from J, the junction kept 12 bases outside the gene matches. CDR3 sequence reads: CASSSSAGTVTYGYTF. DNA of the CDR3: TGCGCCAGCAGCTCTTCGGCCGGGACAGTTACCTATGGCTACACCTTC.

The chain carries TRBV10-3 and TRBJ2-5, with D maybe TRBD1 (6 bases). The DNA matches TRBJ2-7 better at its end, which makes the J call doubtful. Germline loops: CDR1 ENHRY, CDR2 SYGVKD. The CDR3 extends over 13 amino acids. The CDR3: CAIRDSATYEQYF. The CDR3 region has the DNA TGTGCCATCAGGGACAGTGCTACCTACGAGCAGTACTTC.

This chain connects TRBV20-1 to TRBJ2-1; 7 bases are shared with TRBD1. The CDR3 spans 10 residues. V was clipped by 8 bases and J by 7 bases; unmatched bases: 2. In germline, CDR1 is DFQATT, CDR2 SNEGSKA (reference sequence). The CDR3 nucleotides are TGCAGTCCACAGGGGAATGAGCAGTTCTTC. Its protein is CSPQGNEQFF.

There are a few counts of this clone. This chain joins TRBV20-1 and TRBJ1-4; no clear D. Germline V lookup: CDR1 DFQATT, CDR2 SNEGSKA (reference sequence). Trimming shortened V by 7 bases and J by 8 bases, and 11 bases separated the two germline ends. The CDR3 loop spans 11 amino acids. CDR3 DNA: TGCAGTGTTCCCGTGGGCGAAAAACTGTTTTTT. Its protein is CSVPVGEKLFF.

CDR3 sequence: CASSSPNNEGYTF. The CDR3, as DNA: TGTGCCAGCAGCTCGCCCAACAACGAAGGCTACACCTTC. The chain joins TRBV7-9 to TRBJ1-2; D call uncertain. With 4 bases removed from V and 8 bases from J, the gap between germline ends came to 14 bases. CDR1 is SEHNR and CDR2 is FQNEAQ in the germline V gene (reference sequence). This CDR3 region has 13 residues.

This clone appeared a single time. V usage is TRBV19 and J usage is TRBJ1-1; D is perhaps TRBD1 (6 bases). From germline, CDR1 is LNHDA and CDR2 SQIVND (reference sequence). V lost 5 bases and J lost 2, with 18 bases in between. The CDR3 loop spans 16 amino acids. CDR3 in amino acids: CASSLRRGGGNTEAFF. CDR3 sequence (DNA): TGTGCCAGTAGTCTTAGGAGGGGAGGGGGAAACACTGAAGCTTTCTTT.

V usage is TRBV12-5 and J usage is TRBJ2-7; maybe TRBD2 (6 bases). CDR1 is LGHNT and CDR2 is FRNRAP in the germline V gene. The CDR3 has 17 residues. V lost 0 bases to trimming and J lost 2 bases, with 17 bases between them. The DNA for the CDR3 is TGTGCTAGTGGTTTGGTACTCGGCAGGGAGGATCCCTACGAGCAGTACTTC. Its protein product is CASGLVLGREDPYEQYF.

The chain carries TRBV7-2 and TRBJ1-5, with TRBD1 as a possible D gene (5 bases). Germline lookup yields CDR1 SGHTA and CDR2 FQGNSA. The CDR3 loop spans 14 amino acids. Trimming shortened V by 1 base and J by 3 bases, and 7 bases separated the two germline ends. The DNA for the CDR3 is TGTGCCAGCAGCTTAGGACAGCTCAATCAGCCCCAGCATTTT. Protein sequence: CASSLGQLNQPQHF.

The J gene is TRBJ1-1, the V gene TRBV7-8; 12 nucleotides match TRBD1. From germline, CDR1 is SGHVS and CDR2 FQNEAQ. The CDR3 totals 15 residues. With V trimmed by 5 bases and J by 7 bases, 8 bases remained unmatched. In nucleotides, the CDR3 is TGTGCCAGCAGCCCCCGGGACAGGGGGCTGGGTGAAGCTTTCTTT. This translates into CASSPRDRGLGEAFF.

The gene calls are TRBV29-1 and TRBJ2-1; TRBD2 agrees at 13 bases. From germline, CDR1 is SQVTM and CDR2 ANQGSEA. V trimming: 7 bases; J trimming: 12 bases; junction bases outside the gene matches: 6. The CDR3 runs 12 residues. CDR3 region: CSGRTSGRGQFF. For the CDR3, the DNA is TGCAGCGGAAGGACTAGCGGGAGAGGGCAGTTCTTC.

For this clone: At one end, the junction sequence differs from germline, possibly due to a read error. The CDR3 loop is CASSLAWQFYGYTF. The DNA of the CDR3 is TGTGCCAGCAGCTTGGCCTGGCAGTTCTATGGCTACACCTTC. J is TRBJ1-2 and V is TRBV5-1; D call uncertain. CDR3 length equals 14 residues. Germline CDR1 SGHRS, CDR2 YFSETQ.